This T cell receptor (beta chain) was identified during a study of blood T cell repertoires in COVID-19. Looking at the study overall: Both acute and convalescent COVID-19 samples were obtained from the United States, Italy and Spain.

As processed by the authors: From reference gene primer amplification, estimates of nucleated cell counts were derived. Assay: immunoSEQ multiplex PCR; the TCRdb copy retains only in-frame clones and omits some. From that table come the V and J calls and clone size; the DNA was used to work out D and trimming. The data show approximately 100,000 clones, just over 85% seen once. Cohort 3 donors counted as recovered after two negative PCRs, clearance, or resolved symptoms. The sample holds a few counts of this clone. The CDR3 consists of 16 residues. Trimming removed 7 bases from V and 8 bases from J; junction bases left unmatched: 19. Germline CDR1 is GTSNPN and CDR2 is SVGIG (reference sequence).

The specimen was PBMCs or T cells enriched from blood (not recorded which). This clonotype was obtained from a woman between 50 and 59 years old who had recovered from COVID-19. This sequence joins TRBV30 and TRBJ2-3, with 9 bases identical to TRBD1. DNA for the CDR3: TGTGCCTCGGGCGTACATCCGGGACAGGGCGGGGGTACGCAGTATTTT. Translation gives CASGVHPGQGGGTQYF. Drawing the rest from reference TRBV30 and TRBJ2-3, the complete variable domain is SQTIHQWPATLVQPVGSPLSLECTVEGTSNPNLYWYRQAAGRGLQLLFYSVGIGQISSEVPQNLSASRPQDRQFILSSKKLLLSDSGFYLCASGVHPGQGGGTQYFGPGTRLTVL.